Reported below is one T cell receptor beta chain. In this sample, this clonotype turned up a few times. Its antigen remains unidentified. Base qualities are not at hand, and no much larger clone is one base apart. Receptor libraries were prepared by PCR. The instrument was an Illumina HiSeq 2500. To reduce PCR and sequencing biases, unique molecular identifiers were built into the TCR beta cDNA libraries. About 500,000 cDNA molecules were obtained per 1 to 10 million input T cells, so each molecule approximated one T cell. The patient libraries were prepared and sequenced using the same protocol as the earlier healthy control dataset. Samples belonging to the same batch were prepared together, multiplexed and sequenced on a shared HiSeq lane. As for the original processing: Raw barcoded reads were processed with MIGEC, discarding single-read molecular identifier groups before consensus assembly and CDR3 extraction. VDJtools was used for post-analysis of the clonotype tables, with diversity normalized by down-sampling every dataset to the smallest sample size. Repertoire overlap clustering matched CDR3 amino acid but not nucleotide sequences to correct batch-related cross-sample contamination. TCRdb's own reprocessing of the public reads used fastp at Q25 and MiXCR and kept productive beta chains. Entries that share a CDR3 protein sequence are merged under the most common genes and DNA. The authors' filters were not applied to this entry. The sample contains hundreds of thousands of distinct CDR3 sequences, approximately 30% of them found a single time. The leading ten clones occupy around 0.55% of the sample.

To demonstrate the VDJtools post-analysis software, the study profiled TCR beta repertoires from the peripheral blood of approximately twelve young patients with multiple sclerosis. The patients with multiple sclerosis were children and adolescents between about 6 and 17 years of age. This specimen belongs to a study of post-analysis software for immune sequencing data (dated by TCRdb to between 2014 and 2017). With respect to the entire study: Relapsing-remitting, secondary progressive and progressive-relapsing multiple sclerosis were recorded as disease courses, and subtype annotation was lacking for some patients. A subset of samples was prepared in parallel using single-end sample barcoding, then pooled and co-amplified after Illumina adapter ligation. The patient repertoires were set against eleven to twelve previously published healthy control repertoires from donors whose ages ranged from about 6 to 25 years. What the study reported, not specific to this receptor: When samples were clustered directly using the F measure, samples prepared in the same batch co-clustered strongly, which prompted a batch-effect correction. Roughly 5 TRBV segments, including TRBV5-6, TRBV5-1 and TRBV20-1, were significantly more frequent in patients than controls. Multiple sclerosis patients had significantly lower normalized Chao1 diversity than controls, a result that suggests substantial peripheral T-cell clonal expansion. The multiple sclerosis patient group was slightly younger than the control group.

The CDR3 covers 15 residues, taking in both the cysteine and the phenylalanine. Just the 45-base CDR3 DNA is kept, in frame starting at base 1. Relative to germline, V is missing 5 bases and J is missing 7 bases, with 8 bases of the junction outside any gene match. Sequences were obtained from blood. Rearrangement joined TRBV12-3 or TRBV12-4 to TRBJ1-6; 7 middle bases align to TRBD1. The receptor was isolated from a girl aged 10 to 17 with multiple sclerosis. The bases read TGTGCCAGCAGTCCCCGGGACAGAAGAAATTCACCCCTCCACTTT. This encodes CASSPRDRRNSPLHF.